The rows below give T cell receptor beta chains drawn from one sample of a study of cytomegalovirus exposure and HLA in healthy donors. Data came from immunoSEQ multiplex PCR; TCRdb stores just in-frame clones and leaves some out. This table holds about 200,000 clones, approximately 86% found once. Sample: PBMCs. Receptor source: a woman aged 25 to 39 in good health and CMV-seronegative. The CDR3 runs from the conserved cysteine through the conserved F or W. A D gene is named only where the DNA matches it firmly. Expanded clones are given a class, and other clones once, few, many or no size at all.

J | D | size | length | V | CDR3 | DNA
TRBJ2-2 | TRBD1 | NA | 15 | TRBV4-2 | CASSQGTGTTGELFF | TGTGCCAGCAGCCAAGGGACAGGGACCACCGGGGAGCTGTTTTTT
TRBJ2-3 | TRBD2 | NA | 15 | TRBV5-1 | CASSRRTSGRDTQYF | TGCGCCAGCAGCCGCCGGACTAGCGGGAGGGATACGCAGTATTTT
TRBJ1-2 | TRBD1 | NA | 18 | TRBV9 | CASSVDGTGVGANYGYTF | TGTGCCAGCAGCGTAGATGGGACAGGGGTTGGAGCTAACTATGGCTACACCTTC
TRBJ2-5 | NA | NA | 15 | TRBV9 | CASSTGTLVIETQYF | TGTGCCAGCAGCACCGGGACTCTGGTAATCGAGACCCAGTACTTC
TRBJ2-3 | TRBD1 | NA | 15 | TRBV10-3 | CASEIGGQGTDTQYF | TGTGCCAGCGAAATTGGCGGACAGGGGACAGATACGCAGTATTTT
TRBJ1-4 | NA | NA | 15 | TRBV2 | CASRRWAEKNEKLFF | TGTGCCAGCAGAAGGTGGGCAGAGAAGAATGAAAAACTGTTTTTT
TRBJ2-3 | NA | NA | 14 | TRBV19 | CASSIRSSTHTQYF | TGTGCCAGTAGTATTAGGTCTAGCACCCATACGCAGTATTTT
TRBJ2-7 | NA | few | 14 | TRBV5-1 | CASSLARGSYEQYF | TGCGCCAGCAGCTTGGCCAGGGGTTCCTACGAGCAGTACTTC
TRBJ1-2 | TRBD1 | NA | 14 | TRBV5-1 | CASSLETGIHGYTF | TGCGCCAGCAGCCTAGAGACAGGGATCCATGGCTACACCTTC
TRBJ2-7 | NA | once | 12 | TRBV6-1 | CASSRGTYEQYF | TGTGCCAGCAGTAGGGGAACCTACGAGCAGTACTTC
TRBJ2-5 | NA | NA | 15 | TRBV5-4 | CASSPRGVVGETQYF | TGTGCCAGCAGCCCCAGGGGGGTCGTAGGAGAGACCCAGTACTTC
TRBJ1-2 | NA | NA | 13 | TRBV11-2 | CASSPTHIYGYTF | TGTGCCAGCAGCCCGACACACATCTATGGCTACACCTTC
TRBJ1-1 | NA | NA | 15 | TRBV5-1 | CASSLRVEGRIGAFF | TGCGCCAGCAGCCTGAGGGTGGAAGGGAGGATAGGAGCTTTCTTT
TRBJ1-2 | TRBD1 | NA | 13 | TRBV10-3 | CAISPGTGSGYTF | TGTGCCATCAGTCCCGGGACAGGGAGTGGCTACACCTTC
TRBJ2-7 | NA | NA | 12 | TRBV7-9 | CASSRSPPEQYF | TGTGCCAGCAGTCGTTCTCCCCCCGAGCAGTACTTC
TRBJ2-7 | TRBD1 | NA | 16 | TRBV27 | CASSFAGTGSPYEQYF | TGTGCCAGCAGCTTCGCAGGGACAGGGTCCCCGTACGAGCAGTACTTC
TRBJ2-7 | NA | NA | 12 | TRBV28 | CASSLRRGEQYF | TGTGCCAGCAGTTTGAGGCGAGGCGAGCAGTACTTC
TRBJ2-7 | TRBD1 | NA | 13 | TRBV4-1 | CASSHGTGYEQYF | TGCGCCAGCAGCCACGGGACAGGCTACGAGCAGTACTTC
TRBJ1-1 | NA | NA | 11 | TRBV2 | CASSYDTEAFF | TGTGCCAGCAGTTATGACACTGAAGCTTTCTTT
TRBJ1-1 | NA | NA | 14 | TRBV2 | CASSEGGGNTEAFF | TGTGCCAGCAGTGAGGGAGGTGGAAACACTGAAGCTTTCTTT
TRBJ1-5 | NA | once | 13 | TRBV6-5 | CASSPGIRQPQHF | TGTGCCAGCAGTCCAGGGATCAGGCAGCCCCAGCATTTT
TRBJ1-1 | TRBD1 | NA | 18 | TRBV5-8 | CASSLVSLHQGENTEAFF | TGTGCCAGCAGCTTGGTATCCCTCCATCAGGGGGAGAACACTGAAGCTTTCTTT
TRBJ1-2 | NA | NA | 13 | TRBV15 | CATSTQEAYGYTF | TGTGCCACCAGCACGCAGGAGGCCTATGGCTACACCTTC